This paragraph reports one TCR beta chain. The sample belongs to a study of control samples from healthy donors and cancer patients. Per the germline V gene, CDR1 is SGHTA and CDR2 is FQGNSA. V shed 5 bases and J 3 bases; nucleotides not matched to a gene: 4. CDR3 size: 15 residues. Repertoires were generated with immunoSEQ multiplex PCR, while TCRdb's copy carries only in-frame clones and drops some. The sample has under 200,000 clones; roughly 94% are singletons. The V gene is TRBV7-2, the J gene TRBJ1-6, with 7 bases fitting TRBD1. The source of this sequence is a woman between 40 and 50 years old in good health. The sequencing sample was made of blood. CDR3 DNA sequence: TGTGCCAGCAGCCCATGGGACAGCTATAATTCACCCCTCCACTTT. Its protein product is CASSPWDSYNSPLHF.